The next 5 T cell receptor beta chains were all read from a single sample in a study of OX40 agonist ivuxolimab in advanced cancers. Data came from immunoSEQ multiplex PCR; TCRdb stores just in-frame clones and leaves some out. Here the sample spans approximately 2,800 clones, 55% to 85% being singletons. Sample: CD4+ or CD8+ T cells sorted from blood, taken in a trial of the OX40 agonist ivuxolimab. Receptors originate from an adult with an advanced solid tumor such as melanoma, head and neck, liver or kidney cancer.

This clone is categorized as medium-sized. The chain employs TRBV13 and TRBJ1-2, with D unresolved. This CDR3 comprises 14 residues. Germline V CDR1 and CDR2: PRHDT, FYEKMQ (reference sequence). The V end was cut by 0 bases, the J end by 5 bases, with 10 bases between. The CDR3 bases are TGTGCCAGCAGCTTAGGGTCAGGAGGGTATGGCTACACCTTC. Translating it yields CASSLGSGGYGYTF.

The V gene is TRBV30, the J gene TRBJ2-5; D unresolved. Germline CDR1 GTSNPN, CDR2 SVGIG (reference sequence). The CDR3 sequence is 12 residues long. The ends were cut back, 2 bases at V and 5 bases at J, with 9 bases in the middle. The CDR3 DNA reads TGTGCCTGGAGTCCACCGGAGGAGACCCAGTACTTC. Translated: CAWSPPEETQYF.

In DNA, the CDR3 is TGTGCCAGCAGTTATGGACTAGCGGGAGTTGATACGCAGTATTTT. The encoded protein is CASSYGLAGVDTQYF. This chain connects TRBV28 to TRBJ2-3, with 13 bases fitting TRBD2. CDR3 length: 15 residues. Trimming at V came to 4 bases and at J to 6 bases, leaving 4 bases not matched to a gene. Looked up from germline, CDR1 is MDHEN and CDR2 is SYDVKM.

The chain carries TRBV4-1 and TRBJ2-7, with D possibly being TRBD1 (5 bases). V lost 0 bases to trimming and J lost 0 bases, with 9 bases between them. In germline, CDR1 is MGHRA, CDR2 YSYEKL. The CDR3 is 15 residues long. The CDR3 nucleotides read TGCGCCAGCAGCCAAGAGGACACAAGCTCCTACGAGCAGTACTTC. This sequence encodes CASSQEDTSSYEQYF.

This chain's CDR3 is CASSLGASYEQYF. The CDR3 DNA reads TGTGCCAGCAGCTTGGGGGCGAGTTACGAGCAGTACTTC. The rearrangement uses TRBV7-9 and TRBJ2-7; weak D call: TRBD1 (6 bases). Germline V gene sequence: CDR1 SEHNR, CDR2 FQNEAQ (reference sequence). The CDR3 has 13 amino acids. The ends were cut back, 3 bases at V and 4 bases at J, with 10 bases in the middle. Together with reference TRBV7-9 and TRBJ2-7, the CDR3 gives the full variable domain: DTGVSQNPRHKITKRGQNVTFRCDPISEHNRLYWYRQTLGQGPEFLTYFQNEAQLEKSRLLSDRFSAERPKGSFSTLEIQRTEQGDSAMYLCASSLGASYEQYFGPGTRLTVT.